At least ten counts were recorded for the clone carrying this T cell receptor (beta chain). Its antigen is undetermined. The read terminates 3 residues ahead of where the CDR3 ends, so the germline J gene completes it. Control and CVID samples contributed equal amounts of genomic DNA. Clones were sequenced by immunoSEQ multiplex PCR, and TCRdb holds only the in-frame ones, with some missing. The table lists about 52,000 clones, no singletons, with about 2% in the top ten. This sample stems from a study of T cell clonality in common variable immunodeficiency. Whole-study findings and limits: Authors noted CVID clonality's cause needs subpopulation repertoire sequencing. Repertoire-complication correlations in CVID were limited by patient heterogeneity.

The germline V gene encodes CDR1 GTSNPN and CDR2 SVGIG (reference sequence). V lost 2 bases, J lost 0 bases, and 6 bases lay in between. The length of the CDR3 is 13 residues. This receptor was identified in a person aged 18 to 75 in good health. The sequenced sample consisted of peripheral blood mononuclear cells. The chain couples TRBV30 to TRBJ2-3; D ambiguous. The covered CDR3 bases are TGTGCCTGGAGTTTTATGAGCACAGATACG. Protein sequence: CAWSFMSTDT. The whole CDR3 sequence reads CAWSFMSTDTQYF.